This entry features one TCR beta chain sequence. PCR was performed using 60 Vbeta and 13 Jbeta primers. Only in-frame clones appear in the TCRdb table, and some are missing; sequencing was by immunoSEQ multiplex PCR. The sample holds 100,000 to 120,000 clones; around 75% are singletons and the top ten take 1% to 1.5%. The entry originates in a study of cytomegalovirus exposure and HLA in healthy donors. This CDR3 contains 15 residues. Deletions cut 4 bases from V and 6 bases from J, with 16 bases between. From germline, CDR1 is LNHNV and CDR2 YYDKDF (reference sequence). This sequence originates from a man in his forties in good health and CMV-seronegative. Input material: PBMCs. The chain employs TRBV15 and TRBJ2-1; D not certain. CDR3 sequence: CATSTLVVVPNEQFF. CDR3 DNA sequence: TGTGCCACCAGCACCCTGGTGGTAGTACCCAATGAGCAGTTCTTC.